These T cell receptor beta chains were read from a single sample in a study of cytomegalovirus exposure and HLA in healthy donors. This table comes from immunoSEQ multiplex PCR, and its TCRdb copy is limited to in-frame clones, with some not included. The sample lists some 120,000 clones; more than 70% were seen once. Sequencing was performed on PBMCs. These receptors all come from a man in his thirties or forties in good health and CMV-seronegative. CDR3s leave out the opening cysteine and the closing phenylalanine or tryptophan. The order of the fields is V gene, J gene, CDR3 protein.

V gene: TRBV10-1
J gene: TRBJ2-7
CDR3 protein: ASSESIGSGYEQY

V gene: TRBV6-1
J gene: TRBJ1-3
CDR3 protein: ASVRSGATGNTIY

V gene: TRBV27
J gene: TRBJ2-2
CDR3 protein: ASSVGTGELF

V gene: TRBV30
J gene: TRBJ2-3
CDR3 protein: AWDPRTSGSPYTQY

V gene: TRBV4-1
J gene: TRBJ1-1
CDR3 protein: ASSQVPGNTEAF

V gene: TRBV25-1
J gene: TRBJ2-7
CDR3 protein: ASSEFGGLSANEQY

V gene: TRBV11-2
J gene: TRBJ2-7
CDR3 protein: ASSPDTSYEQY

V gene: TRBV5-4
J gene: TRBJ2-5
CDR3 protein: ASSLDTGGTETQY

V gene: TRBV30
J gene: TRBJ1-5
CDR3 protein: AWRETGARSQPQH

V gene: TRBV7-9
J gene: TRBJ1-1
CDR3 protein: ASSFRSEAF

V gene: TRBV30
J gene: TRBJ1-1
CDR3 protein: AWSEEILNTEAF

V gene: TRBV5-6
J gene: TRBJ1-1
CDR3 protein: ASSLTGVTEAF

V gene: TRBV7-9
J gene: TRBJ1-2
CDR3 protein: ASSLRTAPFGYT

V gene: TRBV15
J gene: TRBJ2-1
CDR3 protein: ATSRAPAGGYNEQF

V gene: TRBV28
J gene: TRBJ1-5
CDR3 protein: ASQRRTPSNQPQH

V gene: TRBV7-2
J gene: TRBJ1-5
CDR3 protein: ASSLRGNQPQH

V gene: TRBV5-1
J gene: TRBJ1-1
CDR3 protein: ASSPVGGMNTEAF

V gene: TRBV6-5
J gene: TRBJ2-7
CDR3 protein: ASTPSGVAGDEQY

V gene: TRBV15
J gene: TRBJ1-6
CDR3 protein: ATSRDGRWENSPLH

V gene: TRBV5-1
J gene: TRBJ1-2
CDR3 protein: ASSSGKSIENYGYT

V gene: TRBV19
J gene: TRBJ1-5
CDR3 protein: ASSTTPGQGASPQH

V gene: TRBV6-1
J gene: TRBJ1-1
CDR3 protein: ASTTGQPNTEAF

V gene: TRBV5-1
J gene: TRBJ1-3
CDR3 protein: ASSVRGSGNTIY

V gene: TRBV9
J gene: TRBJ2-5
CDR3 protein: ASSVGLGQETQY

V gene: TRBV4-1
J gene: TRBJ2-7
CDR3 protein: ASSPADYYEQY

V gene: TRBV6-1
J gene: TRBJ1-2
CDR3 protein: ASSERGTAYGYT

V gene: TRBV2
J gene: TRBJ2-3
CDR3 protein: ASKRRGTSAILTDTQY

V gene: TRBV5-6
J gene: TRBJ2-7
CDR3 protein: ASSSAWGRSSYEQY

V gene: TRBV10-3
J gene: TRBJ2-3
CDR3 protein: AISDKRDSLQY

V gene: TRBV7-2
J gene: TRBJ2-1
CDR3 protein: ASSWKTSGIYNEQF

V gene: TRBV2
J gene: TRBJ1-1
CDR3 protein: ASREEKNTEAF

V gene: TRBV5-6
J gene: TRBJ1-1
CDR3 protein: ASSLGVGLVGTEAF

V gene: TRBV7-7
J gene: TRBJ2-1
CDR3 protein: ASRQLAGGGGEQF

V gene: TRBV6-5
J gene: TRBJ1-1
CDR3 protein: ASSPQVANTEAF

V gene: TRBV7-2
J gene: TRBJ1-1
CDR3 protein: ASSHPEGPSRTEAF